This T cell receptor (beta chain) comes out of a study of beta chain features in type 1 diabetes (dated by TCRdb to the late 2010s). About the study as a whole: Patients and healthy donors did not differ in mean age, gender distribution, total cell number or subset yield. A total of around 110,000,000 sorted cells were examined across all samples, and RNA yield correlated strongly with the number of cells per subset. In the study, recently diagnosed type 1 diabetes patients and matched healthy donors were compared on the TCRB repertoires of their sorted circulating CD4+ T cell subsets. Regulatory and stem cell-like memory subsets were isolated from only 8 patients and roughly 8 healthy donors, whereas naive and central memory subsets came from all 28 donors. Overall study outcomes, separate from this receptor: Naive, central memory and regulatory TCRB repertoires appeared more similar among patients than among healthy donors. Because small numbers of individuals were included in the HLA sub-analyses, any influence of HLA type on TCRB rearrangement was left unresolved. Type 1 diabetes patients showed a moderate but significant shortening of TCRB CDR3 length in all four CD4+ subsets. PCR may preferentially amplify shorter templates, but because patient and control samples were amplified and corrected together, any resulting skew would affect both groups equally. Fewer insertions and more nucleotide deletions at VDJ recombination sites were observed in patients with type 1 diabetes, implying thymic rearrangement abnormalities. Because cDNA rather than genomic DNA was sequenced, highly expressing activated cells could have been over-represented, although no difference in activation and CD3 levels was found between groups.

A note on this clone: Its antigen target is currently unknown. No base quality information exists; no much larger clone differs at one position. The same CDR3 also results from other DNA sequences found in this sample.

The germline V gene specifies KGHSH as CDR1 and LQKENI as CDR2. The CDR3 numbers 13 residues from cysteine through phenylalanine. Only CDR3 DNA is held: 39 bases, read in frame from base 1. V loses 0 bases of germline sequence and J loses 5 bases, and the interval between the two ends is 7 bases. A single peripheral blood draw of roughly 0.11 L on average was collected from each donor into heparinised tubes. A BD FACSAria II and a panel including CD45RO, CCR7, CD25, CD127, CD95 and CD27 were used to sort naive, central memory, regulatory and stem cell-like memory CD4+ T cells. Every sorted population had a purity above 98%. PBMCs were separated immediately by Lymphoprep density gradient centrifugation and were stained directly, without being cultured. Samples were stained and sorted in pairs, with one healthy donor and one patient per experiment, so that batch effects were minimized. The High Capacity cDNA Reverse Transcription Kit was used to reverse transcribe all of the isolated RNA, meaning that expressed TCRB transcripts were what got sequenced. Naive, central memory and regulatory T cell samples underwent deep immunoSEQ sequencing, averaging around 4 million total reads per sample. After sorted cells were lysed in RLT buffer, RNA was extracted with DNase-treated RNeasy Micro or Mini kits, with the choice depending on cell number. Each cell subset was processed on its own to prevent cross-contamination, while patient and healthy donor samples were processed together. Using the immunoSEQ multiplex PCR, TCRB sequences were amplified from cDNA into 87-bp fragments spanning the CDR3 region. The amplicons were sequenced using the Illumina HiSeq platform. Under the source paper's analysis protocol: PCR bias was corrected computationally using synthetic template baselines, and reads within Hamming distance 2 were collapsed, with unmergeable singletons discarded. Reads were aligned against IMGT so that V, D and J genes, CDR3 length and insertions or deletions at six rearrangement sites could be assigned. Within each subset, clonotype counts were normalized to sorted cell number, after which true diversity and Gini coefficients were computed with the tcR R package. The overlap coefficient, calculated on TCRB nucleotide sequences, was used to measure repertoire sharing. Out-of-frame TCRB sequences from naive cells were analyzed to stand in for the pre-selection repertoire. Entries here come from immuneACCESS through TCRdb and include only in-frame sequences with V and J called. Some clones fail to appear in such tables; in the studies checked, an unresolved V gene covers under half of the shortfall, and the cause of the remainder is unknown. Clone size and the V and J calls come from that table; the DNA yielded D and trimming. The sample table shows more than 350,000 clones, and roughly 11% are seen once. The ten largest clones capture approximately 0.045% of the sample.

This TCR derives from a woman aged 18-35 years in good health. The chain is made from TRBV18 and TRBJ2-5, with the D gene too uncertain to name. Sequencing input: naive CD4+ T cells from blood. This specimen's cell subset or site label, per the study, means: true naive CD4+ T cells. The DNA sequence is TGTGCCAGCTCACCACCCGGGCAGGAGACCCAGTACTTC. This sequence encodes CASSPPGQETQYF.